These 20 T cell receptor beta chains originate from one sample sequenced in a study of Ad26.COV2.S vaccination and SARS-CoV-2 variants. The repertoire was sequenced with immunoSEQ multiplex PCR; TCRdb's copy has only in-frame clones and lacks some. The sample gives hundreds of thousands of clones, approximately 89% of which show up once; around 3% is in the top ten. Treatment noted: approximately 18 received Ad26.COV2.S at low or high dose, single or two shots; roughly five received placebo; per-sample allocation not given. Samples were taken on day 63 after the first vaccine or placebo injection. The specimen comprised peripheral blood, sampled in a trial of Ad26.COV2.S vaccine versus placebo. The receptors were sampled from a person aged 18-65 years who received the Ad26.COV2.S COVID-19 vaccine or a placebo.

This clone occurred once. The chain has TRBV5-1 and TRBJ2-1; TRBD1 matches 7 bases. CDR1 SGHRS and CDR2 YFSETQ come from the germline V gene. The CDR3 runs 14 residues. Losses at the gene ends were 3 bases for V and 2 bases for J; bases not matched to a gene: 2. The CDR3 spells CASSSGQTYNEQFF. The CDR3 DNA is TGCGCCAGCAGCTCGGGACAGACCTACAATGAGCAGTTCTTC.

The DNA for the CDR3 is TGTGCCAGCAGTTACTCGTGGCAGGGCTCCTACGAGCAGTACTTC. Its translation is CASSYSWQGSYEQYF. The chain uses TRBV6-5 and TRBJ2-7, with D maybe TRBD1 (5 bases). CDR3 size: 15 residues. Germline assignment: CDR1 MNHEY and CDR2 SVGAGI. Trimming removed 0 bases from V and 0 bases from J, with 9 bases in between.

The chain has TRBV27 and TRBJ2-5; D tentatively reads TRBD1 or TRBD2 (5 bases each). V lost 9 bases and J 1 base, leaving 15 bases between the germline ends. CDR3 length: 14 amino acids. The germline gives CDR1 MNHEY, CDR2 SMNVEV (reference sequence). As DNA, the CDR3 is TGTGCCAGTTCATCCGGGACGGGCCAAGAGACCCAGTACTTC. Translation: CASSSGTGQETQYF.

V and J are TRBV2 and TRBJ1-1; D may be TRBD1 (6 bases). Trimming removed 3 bases at V and 11 bases at J, with 16 bases between. The CDR3 has 13 residues. Germline lookup yields CDR1 SNHLY and CDR2 FYNNEI. The CDR3 loop is CASSEGRGGGAFF. The CDR3 coding sequence is TGTGCCAGCAGTGAGGGACGCGGAGGGGGGGCTTTCTTT.

This chain links TRBV7-2 with TRBJ2-7; 7 bases map to TRBD2. The trim removed 0 bases at V and 2 bases at J, leaving 4 bases unmatched. The germline V gene has CDR1 SGHTA and CDR2 FQGNSA. The CDR3 sequence is 15 residues long. The CDR3, as DNA: TGTGCCAGCAGCTTAGCTGGGCTAGCGGCCTACGAGCAGTACTTC. This gives the protein CASSLAGLAAYEQYF.

The genes are TRBV18 and TRBJ1-1; 9 nucleotides line up with TRBD1. The V gene end was trimmed by 3 bases and the J gene end by 3 bases; junction bases not matched to a gene: 2. This CDR3 is built from 14 residues. Germline assignment: CDR1 KGHSH and CDR2 LQKENI. The CDR3: CASSPWDRDTEAFF. The CDR3 bases are TGTGCCAGCTCACCCTGGGACAGGGACACTGAAGCTTTCTTT.

V usage is TRBV11-2 and J usage is TRBJ2-5; TRBD1 matches 9 bases. The CDR3 loop spans 16 amino acids. The V gene's germline CDR1 is SGHAT and CDR2 FQNNGV. V trimming: 5 bases; J trimming: 4 bases; junction bases outside the gene matches: 11. CDR3 loop: CASSPRTGDLGETQYF. The CDR3 DNA reads TGTGCCAGCAGCCCCCGGACAGGGGACTTGGGAGAGACCCAGTACTTC. Filled out from reference TRBV11-2 and TRBJ2-5, the complete variable domain reads EAGVAQSPRYKIIEKRQSVAFWCNPISGHATLYWYQQILGQGPKLLIQFQNNGVVDDSQLPKDRFSAERLKGVDSTLKIQPAKLEDSAVYLCASSPRTGDLGETQYFGPGTRLLVL.

The CDR3 is CASSSGTENYGYTF. As DNA, the CDR3 is TGTGCCAGCAGCTCCGGGACTGAAAACTATGGCTACACCTTC. V and J are TRBV5-4 and TRBJ1-2; a weak D match, TRBD1 (5 bases). CDR3 length: 14 residues. Germline CDR1 is SGHNT and CDR2 is YYREEE (reference sequence). V was clipped by 3 bases and J by 2 bases, with 11 bases between them.

The V call is TRBV5-6, the J call TRBJ2-2; D unresolved. Looked up from germline, CDR1 is SGHDT and CDR2 is YYEEEE. The CDR3 is made up of 13 amino acids. Trimming took 1 base from V and 8 from J, leaving 9 bases between them. The CDR3 DNA is TGTGCCAGCAGCTTGTCTGTTCTTGGGGAGCTGTTTTTT. Amino acid sequence: CASSLSVLGELFF. Supplemented by reference TRBV5-6 and TRBJ2-2, the full variable domain reads DAGVTQSPTHLIKTRGQQVTLRCSPKSGHDTVSWYQQALGQGPQFIFQYYEEEERQRGNFPDRFSGHQFPNYSSELNVNALLLGDSALYLCASSLSVLGELFFGEGSRLTVL.

The chain employs TRBV6-5 and TRBJ2-7, with 7 positions matching TRBD2. V shed 7 bases and J 2 bases; nucleotides not matched to a gene: 8. The CDR3 runs to 14 residues. Germline CDR1 MNHEY, CDR2 SVGAGI. This CDR3 is CASMTWRGTYEQYF. In nucleotides, the CDR3 is TGTGCCAGCATGACTTGGCGGGGGACCTACGAGCAGTACTTC.

This chain joins TRBV11-2 and TRBJ1-2; TRBD1 agrees at 8 bases. The CDR3 has 12 amino acids. The trim removed 1 base at V and 11 bases at J, leaving 3 bases unmatched. CDR1 is SGHAT and CDR2 is FQNNGV in the germline V gene. CDR3 coding DNA: TGTGCCAGCAGCTTAGGACAGGGGAGGTACACCTTC. Its translation is CASSLGQGRYTF.

The chain uses TRBV28 and TRBJ2-6, with a weak D call TRBD1 (5 bases). This CDR3 contains 16 residues. V was pared by 7 bases and J by 0 bases, with 13 bases between. Germline assignment: CDR1 MDHEN and CDR2 SYDVKM. CDR3 in DNA: TGTGCCAGCACCCCAGGGTCGTTCTCTGGGGCCAACGTCCTGACTTTC. This translates into CASTPGSFSGANVLTF.

This clone occurred a few times. J is TRBJ2-7 and V is TRBV7-3; D may correspond to TRBD1 or TRBD2 (7 bases each). V was trimmed by 4 bases and J by 0 bases, leaving 13 bases between them. The CDR3 spans 15 residues. Germline lookup yields CDR1 SGHTA and CDR2 FQGTGA. As DNA, the CDR3 is TGTGCCAGCAGCTCCCAGGGGGGGATCTCCTACGAGCAGTACTTC. The encoded protein is CASSSQGGISYEQYF.

The chain is built from TRBV28 and TRBJ1-6; 9 bases align to TRBD1. This CDR3 is built from 16 residues. Germline V CDR1 and CDR2: MDHEN, SYDVKM. V lost 4 bases, J lost 10 bases, and 11 bases stayed unmatched. This chain's CDR3 is CASSSSPGQGSSPLHF. The CDR3, as DNA: TGTGCCAGCAGTTCGTCCCCGGGACAGGGCTCCTCACCCCTCCACTTT.

The genes are TRBV5-6 and TRBJ1-1; D gene ambiguous. V shed 4 bases and J shed 0 bases, with 19 bases lying between them. The CDR3 runs to 17 residues. In germline, CDR1 is SGHDT, CDR2 YYEEEE. In DNA form, the CDR3 reads TGTGCCAGCAGCCCGGGAGAACGCGGGATCATGAACACTGAAGCTTTCTTT. Its translation: CASSPGERGIMNTEAFF.

The V call is TRBV5-1, the J call TRBJ2-1; TRBD2 aligns across 10 bases. Trimming at V came to 0 bases and at J to 1 base, leaving 4 bases not matched to a gene. Germline CDR1 reads SGHRS; CDR2 reads YFSETQ. The CDR3 is 17 amino acids. CDR3: CASSLAASGGSYNEQFF. The CDR3 DNA reads TGCGCCAGCAGCTTGGCGGCTAGCGGGGGTTCCTACAATGAGCAGTTCTTC.

V and J are TRBV11-1 and TRBJ2-7, with a weak D call TRBD2 (5 bases). The CDR3 is 13 amino acids. V lost 1 base and J lost 4, with 8 bases in between. Germline V lookup: CDR1 SGHAT, CDR2 FQDESV (reference sequence). As DNA, the CDR3 is TGTGCCAGCAGCTTAGAAGCGGATTACGAGCAGTACTTC. Its translation: CASSLEADYEQYF. The whole variable domain, filled in from reference TRBV11-1 and TRBJ2-7, reads EAEVAQSPRYKITEKSQAVAFWCDPISGHATLYWYRQILGQGPELLVQFQDESVVDDSQLPKDRFSAERLKGVDSTLKIQPAELGDSAMYLCASSLEADYEQYFGPGTRLTVT.

This chain connects TRBV2 to TRBJ1-2; 8 bases align to TRBD1. From germline, CDR1 is SNHLY and CDR2 FYNNEI. The CDR3 is made up of 16 amino acids. V trimming: 2 bases; J trimming: 4 bases; junction bases outside the gene matches: 9. CDR3 DNA: TGTGCCAGCAGTGAAATGGGACAGGAGGGGATCTATGGCTACACCTTC. The encoded protein is CASSEMGQEGIYGYTF.

The chain uses TRBV7-2 and TRBJ2-3; D is ambiguous. Germline V gene lookup returns CDR1 SGHTA and CDR2 FQGNSA. The CDR3 loop spans 14 amino acids. V was pared by 3 bases and J by 2 bases, with 9 bases between. CDR3 DNA sequence: TGTGCCAGCAGCTTTGGATTACACACAGATACGCAGTATTTT. It codes for CASSFGLHTDTQYF.

The J gene is TRBJ2-7, the V gene TRBV28; 7 nucleotides agree with TRBD1. The CDR3 loop spans 13 amino acids. V trimming: 5 bases; J trimming: 7 bases; junction bases outside the gene matches: 8. Germline V gene sequence: CDR1 MDHEN, CDR2 SYDVKM. CDR3: CASSPPDRPEQYF. CDR3 bases: TGTGCCAGCAGTCCCCCGGACAGGCCGGAGCAGTACTTC.